A selection of T cell receptor beta chains follows, all from one sample in a study of blood T cell repertoires in COVID-19. Profiled with immunoSEQ multiplex PCR; TCRdb holds only in-frame clones, not every one. The table includes 200,000 to 300,000 clones, approximately 88% detected once. Sequenced input: PBMCs or T cells enriched from blood (not recorded which). All receptors derive from a woman between 40 and 55 years old with acute COVID-19. CDR3s include the opening cysteine and the closing phenylalanine or tryptophan. D genes are given only for firm matches. Rows may omit the clone size; those that give it use once, few, many or a size class.

clone size: NA; V gene: TRBV4-2; J gene: TRBJ2-5; D gene: NA; CDR3 DNA: TGTGCCAGCAGCCAAGGTCGAGGGGGCCAAGAGACCCAGTACTTC; CDR3 protein: CASSQGRGGQETQYF
clone size: NA; V gene: TRBV5-4; J gene: TRBJ2-3; D gene: NA; CDR3 DNA: TGTGCCAGCAGCTTTCCGATCGGTTATGGCACAGATACGCAGTATTTT; CDR3 protein: CASSFPIGYGTDTQYF
clone size: NA; V gene: TRBV7-2; J gene: TRBJ2-3; D gene: NA; CDR3 DNA: TGTGCCAGCAGCTTAGCTGGCCGGACTACCCGCACAGATACGCAGTATTTT; CDR3 protein: CASSLAGRTTRTDTQYF
clone size: NA; V gene: TRBV4-2; J gene: TRBJ2-5; D gene: TRBD2; CDR3 DNA: TGTGCCAGCAGCCAAACTAGCGGAAACCAAGAGACCCAGTACTTC; CDR3 protein: CASSQTSGNQETQYF
clone size: NA; V gene: TRBV5-6; J gene: TRBJ2-2; D gene: NA; CDR3 DNA: TGTGCCAGCAGCTTGGTTGTGGGCGTACAGGGCACCGGGGAGCTGTTTTTT; CDR3 protein: CASSLVVGVQGTGELFF
clone size: once; V gene: TRBV11-2; J gene: TRBJ1-2; D gene: TRBD1; CDR3 DNA: TGTGCCAGCAGCTTAGGGGGACAGGGACGCTATGGCTACACCTTC; CDR3 protein: CASSLGGQGRYGYTF
clone size: NA; V gene: TRBV7-2; J gene: TRBJ2-7; D gene: NA; CDR3 DNA: TGTGCCAGCAGCTTACAGGGTGGCTACGAGCAGTACTTC; CDR3 protein: CASSLQGGYEQYF
clone size: NA; V gene: TRBV5-1; J gene: TRBJ2-5; D gene: NA; CDR3 DNA: TGCGCCAGCAGCTTGCGACGGAGGGGCCAAGAGACCCAGTACTTC; CDR3 protein: CASSLRRRGQETQYF
clone size: NA; V gene: TRBV18; J gene: TRBJ1-5; D gene: NA; CDR3 DNA: TGTGCCAGCTCACCAAGTCACGGCAGGGGCAATCAGCCCCAGCATTTT; CDR3 protein: CASSPSHGRGNQPQHF
clone size: NA; V gene: TRBV2; J gene: TRBJ2-3; D gene: NA; CDR3 DNA: TGTGCCAGCAGTGAAACCGGACCGCGGGCTAGCACAGATACGCAGTATTTT; CDR3 protein: CASSETGPRASTDTQYF
clone size: NA; V gene: TRBV20-1; J gene: TRBJ1-1; D gene: NA; CDR3 DNA: TGCAGTGCTAGTCCCCCCCGGGACTTAAGACGGGCCACTGAAGCTTTCTTT; CDR3 protein: CSASPPRDLRRATEAFF
clone size: NA; V gene: TRBV2; J gene: TRBJ1-5; D gene: NA; CDR3 DNA: TGTGCCAGCAGTTGGGAGTATAGCAATCAGCCCCAGCATTTT; CDR3 protein: CASSWEYSNQPQHF
clone size: NA; V gene: TRBV5-1; J gene: TRBJ1-5; D gene: NA; CDR3 DNA: TGCGCCAGCAGCTTGGCCGGGATCAGCAATCAGCCCCAGCATTTT; CDR3 protein: CASSLAGISNQPQHF
clone size: NA; V gene: TRBV5-1; J gene: TRBJ1-2; D gene: NA; CDR3 DNA: TGCGCCAGCAGCTTTGTCGAGTCCTTTACTTCTGGCTACACCTTC; CDR3 protein: CASSFVESFTSGYTF
clone size: NA; V gene: TRBV19; J gene: TRBJ2-4; D gene: NA; CDR3 DNA: TGTGCCAGTTCGGACAGCCGAGGTAGCATTCAGTACTTC; CDR3 protein: CASSDSRGSIQYF
clone size: NA; V gene: TRBV5-1; J gene: TRBJ1-3; D gene: NA; CDR3 DNA: TGCGCCAGCAGCCCCGAAGGGGGCTCTGGAAACACCATATATTTT; CDR3 protein: CASSPEGGSGNTIYF
clone size: once; V gene: TRBV19; J gene: TRBJ1-5; D gene: NA; CDR3 DNA: TGTGCCAGTAGTATTGCCCTAAATAGCAATCAGCCCCAGCATTTT; CDR3 protein: CASSIALNSNQPQHF
clone size: NA; V gene: TRBV7-2; J gene: TRBJ2-1; D gene: NA; CDR3 DNA: TGTGCCAGCAGCTTAGATTGGGGGGATGAGCAGTTCTTC; CDR3 protein: CASSLDWGDEQFF
clone size: NA; V gene: TRBV15; J gene: TRBJ2-1; D gene: NA; CDR3 DNA: TGTGCCACCAGCAGAGATGGGGGCATTGAGCAGTTCTTC; CDR3 protein: CATSRDGGIEQFF
clone size: NA; V gene: TRBV7-2; J gene: TRBJ2-5; D gene: TRBD2; CDR3 DNA: TGTGCCAGCAGCCCGGGGGGGAGGGGCCAAGAGACCCAGTACTTC; CDR3 protein: CASSPGGRGQETQYF
clone size: NA; V gene: TRBV5-1; J gene: TRBJ2-3; D gene: TRBD2; CDR3 DNA: TGCGCCAGCACACCAGGACTAGGTACAGATACGCAGTATTTT; CDR3 protein: CASTPGLGTDTQYF
clone size: NA; V gene: TRBV5-4; J gene: TRBJ2-5; D gene: NA; CDR3 DNA: TGTGCCAGCAGCTTGGACAGCCTGACCCGAGAGACCCAGTACTTC; CDR3 protein: CASSLDSLTRETQYF
clone size: NA; V gene: TRBV27; J gene: TRBJ1-1; D gene: NA; CDR3 DNA: TGTGCCAGCCTTTACAGGTACACTGAAGCTTTCTTT; CDR3 protein: CASLYRYTEAFF
clone size: NA; V gene: TRBV11-2; J gene: TRBJ2-6; D gene: NA; CDR3 DNA: TGTGCCAGCAGCTTAGATCCAGGTTTGTCTGGGGCCAACGTCCTGACTTTC; CDR3 protein: CASSLDPGLSGANVLTF
clone size: NA; V gene: TRBV5-1; J gene: TRBJ2-3; D gene: TRBD1; CDR3 DNA: TGCGCCAGCAGGATACAGGGGTTCCTCACAGATACGCAGTATTTT; CDR3 protein: CASRIQGFLTDTQYF
clone size: NA; V gene: TRBV19; J gene: TRBJ1-5; D gene: NA; CDR3 DNA: TGTGCCAGTAAGGGTAAGGCAGGGAATGCGAGGCAGCCCCAGCATTTT; CDR3 protein: CASKGKAGNARQPQHF
clone size: NA; V gene: TRBV15; J gene: TRBJ2-1; D gene: TRBD2; CDR3 DNA: TGTGCCACCAGCAGGCCCGGGACTAGCGGAAACAATGAGCAGTTCTTC; CDR3 protein: CATSRPGTSGNNEQFF
clone size: NA; V gene: TRBV12-3/TRBV12-4; J gene: TRBJ1-6; D gene: NA; CDR3 DNA: TGTGCCAGCAGCAGCGGTGCAACGTCACCCCTCCACTTT; CDR3 protein: CASSSGATSPLHF
clone size: NA; V gene: TRBV5-5; J gene: TRBJ2-7; D gene: TRBD1; CDR3 DNA: TGTGCCAGCAGCTCGTCGCTGCAGGACAGGGCCCACGAGCAGTACTTC; CDR3 protein: CASSSSLQDRAHEQYF
clone size: NA; V gene: TRBV11-2; J gene: TRBJ1-5; D gene: NA; CDR3 DNA: TGTGCCAGCAGCTTAGAGCCGGGAAAGCCCCAGCATTTT; CDR3 protein: CASSLEPGKPQHF